The entry below gives a single T cell receptor beta chain sequence along with its context. Antigen unknown. The sample belongs to a study of siplizumab effects on memory and regulatory T cells. General study findings and limits: For mappable alloreactive CD4+ clones, the mean Treg-derived fraction was 68.8% with siplizumab and 25% to 30% in controls. Neither a naive nor a memory phenotype was assignable to roughly 75-97% of proliferating CD4+ or CD8+ clones.

Per sample, approximately 100,000 TCR templates were assayed. Method: immunoSEQ multiplex PCR; TCRdb's copy keeps in-frame clones and lacks some. The sample lists 97,000 or so clones, about 93% occurring once. This CDR3 has 16 amino acids. Germline CDR1 SGHVS, CDR2 FQNEAQ. V was shortened by 5 bases and J by 2 bases, with 16 bases between the two germline ends. The V gene is TRBV7-8, the J gene TRBJ2-1; D ambiguous. This clonotype originated in a human donor in good health. The material sequenced was CD4+ T cells sorted from blood. The CDR3: CASSPLLEQTYNEQFF. CDR3 nucleotides: TGTGCCAGCAGCCCATTGCTGGAACAGACCTACAATGAGCAGTTCTTC.